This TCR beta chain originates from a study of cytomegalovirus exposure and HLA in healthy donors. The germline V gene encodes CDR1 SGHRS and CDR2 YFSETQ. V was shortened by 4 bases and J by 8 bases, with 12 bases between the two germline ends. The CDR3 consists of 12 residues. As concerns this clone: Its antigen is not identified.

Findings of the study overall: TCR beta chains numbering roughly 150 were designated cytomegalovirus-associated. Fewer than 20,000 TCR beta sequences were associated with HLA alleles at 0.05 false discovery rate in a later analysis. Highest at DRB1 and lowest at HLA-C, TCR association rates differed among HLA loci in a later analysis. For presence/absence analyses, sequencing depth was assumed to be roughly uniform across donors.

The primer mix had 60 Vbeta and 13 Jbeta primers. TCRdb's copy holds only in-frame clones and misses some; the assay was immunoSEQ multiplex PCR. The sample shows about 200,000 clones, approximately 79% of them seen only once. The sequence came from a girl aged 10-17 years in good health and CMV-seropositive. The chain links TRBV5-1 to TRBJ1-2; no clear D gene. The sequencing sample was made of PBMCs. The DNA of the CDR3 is TGCGCCAGCAGCCCTACTACCGGGGGCTACACCTTC. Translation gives CASSPTTGGYTF.